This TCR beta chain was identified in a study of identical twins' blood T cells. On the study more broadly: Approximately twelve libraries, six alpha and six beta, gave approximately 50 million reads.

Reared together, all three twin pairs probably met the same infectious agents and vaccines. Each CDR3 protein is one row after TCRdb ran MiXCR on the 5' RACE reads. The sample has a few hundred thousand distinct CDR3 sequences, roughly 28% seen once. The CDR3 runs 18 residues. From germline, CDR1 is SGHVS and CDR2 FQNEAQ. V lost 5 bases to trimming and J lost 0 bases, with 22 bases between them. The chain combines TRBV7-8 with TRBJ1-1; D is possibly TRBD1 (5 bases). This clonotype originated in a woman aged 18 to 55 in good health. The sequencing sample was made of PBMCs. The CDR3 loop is CASSVLGLGAIMNTEAFF. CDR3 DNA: TGTGCCAGCAGCGTACTGGGACTCGGGGCAATAATGAACACTGAAGCTTTCTTT.